These 5 T cell receptor beta chains were all obtained from the same sample, sequenced in a study of technical replicates of blood from four donors. TCRdb's table, derived via immunoSEQ multiplex PCR, lists solely in-frame clones and lacks some. The table has fewer than 95,000 clones, over 90% seen once. Material: T cells isolated from PBMCs. The receptors originated from a human donor in good health.

J is TRBJ1-1 and V is TRBV28, with TRBD1 identical over 8 bases. The CDR3 is made up of 12 amino acids. Germline V gene data show CDR1 as MDHEN and CDR2 as SYDVKM. The V and J ends lost 8 bases and 11 bases, in that order; junction bases with no gene match: 10. Here the CDR3 reads CASGQGAVGAFF. DNA for the CDR3: TGTGCCAGCGGTCAGGGGGCGGTGGGGGCTTTCTTT.

The rearrangement links TRBV5-1 to TRBJ2-7, with D possibly TRBD2 on 5 matching bases. V lost 4 bases and J 1 base, leaving 18 bases between the germline ends. CDR1 is SGHRS, CDR2 YFSETQ, per germline. The CDR3 has 16 residues. In DNA form, the CDR3 reads TGCGCCAGCAGCATGGAACTTGGCGGGCTTTCCTACGAGCAGTACTTC. Residues: CASSMELGGLSYEQYF.

V gene TRBV13 combines with J gene TRBJ2-2; 7 positions match TRBD2. Germline-derived CDR1 and CDR2 are PRHDT and FYEKMQ (reference sequence). This CDR3 contains 15 residues. V was pared by 4 bases and J by 1 base, with 3 bases of the junction left unmatched. The CDR3: CASSSRGGNTGELFF. As DNA, the CDR3 is TGTGCCAGCAGCTCGCGCGGGGGGAACACCGGGGAGCTGTTTTTT.

On this clone itself: This CDR3 is also generated by other DNA sequences in the sample. V usage is TRBV30 and J usage is TRBJ1-1; tentative D call: TRBD1 (5 bases). V was clipped by 8 bases and J by 1 base, with 8 bases between them. Germline V CDR1 and CDR2: GTSNPN, SVGIG (reference sequence). The CDR3 contains 11 residues. CDR3 amino acids: CALDRNTEAFF. CDR3 coding DNA: TGTGCCCTAGACAGGAACACTGAAGCTTTCTTT. Drawing the rest from reference TRBV30 and TRBJ1-1, the complete variable domain is SQTIHQWPATLVQPVGSPLSLECTVEGTSNPNLYWYRQAAGRGLQLLFYSVGIGQISSEVPQNLSASRPQDRQFILSSKKLLLSDSGFYLCALDRNTEAFFGQGTRLTVV.

The genes are TRBV7-6 and TRBJ1-2; TRBD1 agrees at 8 bases. From germline, CDR1 is SGHVS and CDR2 FNYEAQ. This CDR3 has 14 amino acids. The V segment lost 5 bases and the J segment 4 bases; nucleotides outside the gene matches: 6. Here the CDR3 reads CASSNYDRGYGYTF. Written as DNA, the CDR3 is TGTGCCAGCAGCAATTATGACAGGGGCTATGGCTACACCTTC.